The subject of this entry is one T cell receptor beta chain. The antigen this receptor binds is unknown. No much larger clone exists at a distance of one base, and base qualities are not known. This specimen belongs to a study of radiotherapy plus CTLA-4 blockade in lung cancer (dated by TCRdb to 2016 to 2019). Notes on the research overall: Objective responses were observed in roughly a sixth of enrolled patients, and disease control was achieved in less than 35%.

The library was made by the immunoSEQ multiplex PCR assay. The table comes from immuneACCESS by way of TCRdb, which keeps in-frame sequences with V and J called. Part of the clones is missing from these tables; in studies checked, under half for an unresolved V gene and the rest for unknown reasons. The sample table records more than 50,000 clones; 60% to 80% of these occur just once. The ten largest account for 2.5% to 3% of the sample. General conclusions and limits of the study: The strongest predictors of response were reported to be early dynamic shifts in blood T cell clones along with a rise in serum interferon-beta following radiation. After treatment with radiotherapy and ipilimumab, TCR clones that came from tumors expanded in the peripheral blood.

The germline V gene gives CDR1 as MGHRA and CDR2 as YSYEKL. The CDR3 runs 15 residues from the cysteine to the phenylalanine. CDR3 DNA is the only sequence kept; it has 45 bases, read in frame from the first base. The germline ends are 16 bases apart after V is trimmed by 3 bases and J by 5 bases. Focal radiation therapy combined with CTLA-4 blockade (ipilimumab) was tested in patients with chemo-refractory metastatic non-small-cell lung cancer. The sequence derives from a human donor with non-small cell lung cancer who had a complete response to radiotherapy plus ipilimumab. The V and J segments used are TRBV4-1 and TRBJ2-5, with TRBD1 tentatively as D gene (6 bases match). The source was peripheral blood, collected from a patient treated with radiotherapy plus ipilimumab. The nucleotide sequence is given as TGCGCCAGCAGCCACGAACCAGGGGCCAGGGAGACCCAGTACTTC. The translation is CASSHEPGARETQYF.